This T cell receptor beta chain is drawn from a study of early T cells in non-severe SARS-CoV-2 infection. For the study at large: The authors sequenced bulk RNA from unsorted whole blood, leaving chains unpaired.

This clonotype was observed a handful of times. CDR1 is KGHSH and CDR2 is LQKENI in the germline V gene. CDR3 length: 13 residues. Trimming cost V 3 bases and J 5 bases; bases outside gene matches: 4. Individual cDNA molecules received unique molecular identifiers. One entry per CDR3 protein, called by TCRdb with MiXCR from the 5' RACE reads. The table lists about 66,000 distinct CDR3 sequences, 20% to 25% of them singletons. This receptor was identified in an adult who was a healthcare worker with PCR-confirmed SARS-CoV-2 infection or an uninfected control (not recorded which). The chain recombines TRBV18 with TRBJ2-7; 7 bases map to TRBD1. The material was whole blood, obtained at baseline. The CDR3 DNA sequence: TGTGCCAGCTCACCCGACAGGGACCACGAGCAGTACTTC. It codes for CASSPDRDHEQYF. Variable domain in full (rest from reference TRBV18 and TRBJ2-7): NAGVMQNPRHLVRRRGQEARLRCSPMKGHSHVYWYRQLPEEGLKFMVYLQKENIIDESGMPKERFSAEFPKEGPSILRIQQVVRGDSAAYFCASSPDRDHEQYFGPGTRLTVT.